These T cell receptor beta chains were read from a single sample in a study of blood T cell repertoires in COVID-19. The data were produced by immunoSEQ multiplex PCR, yet TCRdb's version contains in-frame clones alone and is incomplete. The sample consists of approximately 140,000 clones, 75% to 90% of them appearing once. Material for sequencing was PBMCs or T cells enriched from blood (not recorded which). Receptors were obtained from a man aged 45-60 years in a cohort exposed to, infected with or recovered from COVID-19 (not recorded which). Each CDR3 is given with its conserved first and last residue. Fields, in order: CDR3 protein, CDR3 DNA, clone size, D gene, J gene, V gene. The D gene is left open where the match is weak. Clone size is not always given. Where it is, it says once, few, many or a class for expanded clones.

CDR3aa: CASSVSGRGRETQYF
CDR3nt: TGTGCCAGCAGCGTTAGCGGGAGGGGGCGGGAGACCCAGTACTTC
abundance: NA
d_gene: TRBD2
j_gene: TRBJ2-5
v_gene: TRBV27

CDR3aa: CASSLAGPTGELFF
CDR3nt: TGCGCCAGCAGCCTAGCGGGGCCCACCGGGGAGCTGTTTTTT
abundance: NA
d_gene: TRBD2
j_gene: TRBJ2-2
v_gene: TRBV4-3

CDR3aa: CASSIWGGNQPQHF
CDR3nt: TGTGCCAGTAGTATCTGGGGGGGCAATCAGCCCCAGCATTTT
abundance: NA
d_gene: NA
j_gene: TRBJ1-5
v_gene: TRBV19

CDR3aa: CASSSGTGNYGYTF
CDR3nt: TGTGCCAGCAGCTCTGGGACAGGGAACTATGGCTACACCTTC
abundance: NA
d_gene: TRBD1
j_gene: TRBJ1-2
v_gene: TRBV11-2

CDR3aa: CASSKQGNYGYTF
CDR3nt: TGTGCCAGCAGTAAACAGGGGAACTATGGCTACACCTTC
abundance: once
d_gene: TRBD1
j_gene: TRBJ1-2
v_gene: TRBV12-3/TRBV12-4

CDR3aa: CASSRPEGYGYTF
CDR3nt: TGCGCCAGCAGTCGCCCCGAGGGATATGGCTACACCTTC
abundance: NA
d_gene: NA
j_gene: TRBJ1-2
v_gene: TRBV4-1

CDR3aa: CASSSTSATSTDTQYF
CDR3nt: TGTGCCAGTAGTTCTACTAGCGCGACTAGCACAGATACGCAGTATTTT
abundance: few
d_gene: TRBD2
j_gene: TRBJ2-3
v_gene: TRBV19

CDR3aa: CASSDPGTTQETQYF
CDR3nt: TGTGCCAGCAGTGATCCCGGGACAACTCAAGAGACCCAGTACTTC
abundance: NA
d_gene: NA
j_gene: TRBJ2-5
v_gene: TRBV25-1

CDR3aa: CASSLDGGGSGNEQFF
CDR3nt: TGTGCCAGCAGCTTAGATGGCGGGGGCAGCGGGAATGAGCAGTTCTTC
abundance: NA
d_gene: NA
j_gene: TRBJ2-1
v_gene: TRBV13

CDR3aa: CASSFAGRETQYF
CDR3nt: TGTGCCAGCAGCTTCGCGGGGAGAGAGACCCAGTACTTC
abundance: NA
d_gene: NA
j_gene: TRBJ2-5
v_gene: TRBV11-2

CDR3aa: CASSEAGGGDTQYF
CDR3nt: TGCGCCAGCAGCGAAGCGGGAGGGGGCGATACGCAGTATTTT
abundance: NA
d_gene: TRBD2
j_gene: TRBJ2-3
v_gene: TRBV4-1

CDR3aa: CASSLGDRDNSPLHF
CDR3nt: TGTGCCAGCAGCTTGGGGGACAGAGATAATTCACCCCTCCACTTT
abundance: NA
d_gene: TRBD1
j_gene: TRBJ1-6
v_gene: TRBV7-9

CDR3aa: CASSQETGSASGRAYEQYF
CDR3nt: TGTGCCAGCAGCCAAGAGACGGGCTCGGCTAGCGGGAGGGCATACGAGCAGTACTTC
abundance: NA
d_gene: TRBD2
j_gene: TRBJ2-7
v_gene: TRBV4-2

CDR3aa: CASGHLLSGEQYF
CDR3nt: TGTGCTAGTGGTCATCTACTTTCGGGGGAGCAGTACTTC
abundance: NA
d_gene: NA
j_gene: TRBJ2-7
v_gene: TRBV12-5

CDR3aa: CATSDADSSYQPQHF
CDR3nt: TGTGCCACCAGTGACGCGGACAGCTCCTATCAGCCCCAGCATTTT
abundance: NA
d_gene: NA
j_gene: TRBJ1-5
v_gene: TRBV24-1

CDR3aa: CATSGTVDSYEQYF
CDR3nt: TGTGCCACCAGCGGGACAGTAGACTCCTACGAGCAGTACTTC
abundance: once
d_gene: TRBD1
j_gene: TRBJ2-7
v_gene: TRBV15

CDR3aa: CASSVGGASETQYF
CDR3nt: TGTGCCAGCAGCGTCGGAGGGGCTTCCGAGACCCAGTACTTC
abundance: once
d_gene: NA
j_gene: TRBJ2-5
v_gene: TRBV9

CDR3aa: CASSQVLSWANTEAFF
CDR3nt: TGTGCCAGCAGCCAAGTTCTATCATGGGCGAACACTGAAGCTTTCTTT
abundance: NA
d_gene: NA
j_gene: TRBJ1-1
v_gene: TRBV3-1/TRBV3-2

CDR3aa: CSATPGLAGNTGELFF
CDR3nt: TGCAGCGCTACGCCCGGACTAGCGGGGAACACCGGGGAGCTGTTTTTT
abundance: NA
d_gene: TRBD2
j_gene: TRBJ2-2
v_gene: TRBV29-1

CDR3aa: CASSGFRDTTGNTIYF
CDR3nt: TGTGCCAGCAGCGGGTTCCGGGACACCACGGGAAACACCATATATTTT
abundance: once
d_gene: NA
j_gene: TRBJ1-3
v_gene: TRBV9

CDR3aa: CASSPLQVDTQYF
CDR3nt: TGTGCCAGCTCACCACTACAGGTAGATACGCAGTATTTT
abundance: NA
d_gene: NA
j_gene: TRBJ2-3
v_gene: TRBV18

CDR3aa: CASSAGQAIFYEQYF
CDR3nt: TGTGCCAGCAGCGCAGGACAGGCGATATTTTACGAGCAGTACTTC
abundance: NA
d_gene: TRBD1
j_gene: TRBJ2-7
v_gene: TRBV6-5

CDR3aa: CASSRGRAEAFF
CDR3nt: TGTGCCAGCAGCCGAGGGCGGGCTGAAGCTTTCTTT
abundance: NA
d_gene: NA
j_gene: TRBJ1-1
v_gene: TRBV6-5

CDR3aa: CASSRGPYEQYF
CDR3nt: TGTGCCAGCAGTCGAGGGCCCTACGAGCAGTACTTC
abundance: few
d_gene: NA
j_gene: TRBJ2-7
v_gene: TRBV13

CDR3aa: CASSVSGTGSLGYTF
CDR3nt: TGTGCCAGTAGTGTTTCCGGGACAGGGTCCCTCGGCTACACCTTC
abundance: NA
d_gene: TRBD1
j_gene: TRBJ1-2
v_gene: TRBV19

CDR3aa: CASSLAGQYQETQYF
CDR3nt: TGTGCCAGCAGCTTAGCTGGTCAGTACCAAGAGACCCAGTACTTC
abundance: NA
d_gene: NA
j_gene: TRBJ2-5
v_gene: TRBV7-2

CDR3aa: CSVLTNEGAYGYTF
CDR3nt: TGCAGCGTTTTGACAAACGAGGGTGCCTATGGCTACACCTTC
abundance: NA
d_gene: NA
j_gene: TRBJ1-2
v_gene: TRBV29-1

CDR3aa: CSAETRDLSTDTQYF
CDR3nt: TGCAGCGCCGAAACCCGGGACTTGAGCACAGATACGCAGTATTTT
abundance: NA
d_gene: NA
j_gene: TRBJ2-3
v_gene: TRBV29-1

CDR3aa: CASRVSTANTGELFF
CDR3nt: TGCGCCAGCAGAGTTAGTACGGCGAACACCGGGGAGCTGTTTTTT
abundance: NA
d_gene: NA
j_gene: TRBJ2-2
v_gene: TRBV5-1

CDR3aa: CSASRRGRGVPLYEQYF
CDR3nt: TGCAGTGCTAGTAGGCGGGGTAGAGGAGTCCCCCTCTACGAGCAGTACTTC
abundance: NA
d_gene: NA
j_gene: TRBJ2-7
v_gene: TRBV20-1

CDR3aa: CASSSVPGQGGFYGYTF
CDR3nt: TGTGCCAGCAGCTCCGTCCCGGGACAGGGGGGATTTTATGGCTACACCTTC
abundance: NA
d_gene: TRBD1
j_gene: TRBJ1-2
v_gene: TRBV7-3

CDR3aa: CASRLRDSEQFF
CDR3nt: TGTGCCAGCAGACTTCGGGACTCCGAGCAGTTCTTC
abundance: NA
d_gene: NA
j_gene: TRBJ2-1
v_gene: TRBV6-6

CDR3aa: CASSALRGRKDTQYF
CDR3nt: TGTGCCAGCAGCGCGCTTAGAGGGCGGAAAGATACGCAGTATTTT
abundance: NA
d_gene: NA
j_gene: TRBJ2-3
v_gene: TRBV5-6

CDR3aa: CASSPGTGISYTF
CDR3nt: TGTGCCAGCAGCCCCGGGACAGGGATTAGCTACACCTTC
abundance: NA
d_gene: TRBD1
j_gene: TRBJ1-2
v_gene: TRBV6-4

CDR3aa: CASSIAQEETQYF
CDR3nt: TGTGCCAGTAGTATAGCCCAGGAAGAGACCCAGTACTTC
abundance: NA
d_gene: NA
j_gene: TRBJ2-5
v_gene: TRBV19

CDR3aa: CAWSGSTDTQYF
CDR3nt: TGTGCCTGGAGCGGGAGCACAGATACGCAGTATTTT
abundance: NA
d_gene: NA
j_gene: TRBJ2-3
v_gene: TRBV30